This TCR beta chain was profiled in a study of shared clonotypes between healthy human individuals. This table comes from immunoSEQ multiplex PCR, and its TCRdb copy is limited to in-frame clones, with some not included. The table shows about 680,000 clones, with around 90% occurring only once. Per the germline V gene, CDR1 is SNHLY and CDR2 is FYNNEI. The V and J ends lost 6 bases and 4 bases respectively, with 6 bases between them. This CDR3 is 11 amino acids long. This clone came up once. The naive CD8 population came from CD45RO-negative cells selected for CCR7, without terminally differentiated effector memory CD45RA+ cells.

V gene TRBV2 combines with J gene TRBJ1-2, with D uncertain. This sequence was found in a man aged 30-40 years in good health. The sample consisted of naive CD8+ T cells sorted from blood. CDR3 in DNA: TGTGCCAGCAGGAACAGCTATGGCTACACCTTC. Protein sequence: CASRNSYGYTF.